This record looks at one TCR beta chain sequence and its context. Method: immunoSEQ multiplex PCR; TCRdb's copy keeps in-frame clones and lacks some. This sample carries about 1 million clones, about 80% of them seen once, and the ten largest clones take 1.4%. These data are taken from a study of shared clonotypes between healthy human individuals. The ends were cut back, 3 bases at V and 10 bases at J, with 16 bases in the middle. There are 14 residues in the CDR3. Germline V gene data show CDR1 as ENHRY and CDR2 as SYGVKD. Adult Caucasians living in Nashville, Tennessee made up all of the donors. The source is a man aged 18-30 years in good health. The chain links TRBV10-3 to TRBJ2-1; perhaps D is TRBD1 or TRBD2 (5 bases each). The material sequenced was memory CD4+ T cells sorted from blood. As for subset: CD45RA-negative fraction. Written as DNA, the CDR3 is TGTGCCATCAGTGATCCGGCCCGGGACCCCGAGCAGTTCTTC. As protein: CAISDPARDPEQFF.